This TCR beta chain stems from a study of blood T cell repertoires in COVID-19. The wider study: Samples of COVID-19 (acute and convalescent) were obtained from the United States, Italy and Spain. PBMCs, B-cell-depleted T cells, or T cells were the source of the cDNA or gDNA that made up the material.

Germline V gene lookup returns CDR1 MNHEY and CDR2 SVGEGT. Trimming removed 4 bases from V and 6 bases from J, with 7 bases in between. This CDR3 has 12 residues. Original processing methods: By means of reference gene primer amplification, nucleated cell counts were estimated. The table came from immunoSEQ multiplex PCR; TCRdb's copy has only in-frame clones and leaves some out. That table supplies the V and J calls and clone size; D and trimming were determined from the DNA. Among fewer than 95,000 clones, 70% to 85% were seen once, and the ten largest hold around 13%. Sequencing was carried out using peripheral blood. The source is a human donor in a cohort sampled during active COVID-19. This rearrangement joins TRBV6-2 or TRBV6-3 to TRBJ2-1, with no clear D. Here the CDR3 reads CASSFRSNEQFF. CDR3 nucleotide sequence: TGTGCCAGCAGTTTTCGTTCCAATGAGCAGTTCTTC.